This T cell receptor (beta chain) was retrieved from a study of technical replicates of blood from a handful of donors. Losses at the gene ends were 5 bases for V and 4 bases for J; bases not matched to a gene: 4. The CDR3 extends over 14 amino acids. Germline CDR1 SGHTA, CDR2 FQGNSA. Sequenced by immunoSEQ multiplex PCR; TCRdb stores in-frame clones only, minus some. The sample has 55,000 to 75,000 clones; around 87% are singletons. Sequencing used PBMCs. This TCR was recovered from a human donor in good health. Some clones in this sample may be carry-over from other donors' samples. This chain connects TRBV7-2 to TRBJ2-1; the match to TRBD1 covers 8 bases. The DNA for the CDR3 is TGTGCCAGCAGCGCCAGACAGGGGTACAATGAGCAGTTCTTC. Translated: CASSARQGYNEQFF.